This T cell receptor beta chain was documented in a study of immune cell composition in non-small cell lung cancer. Background on the study: Histologic subtype was mainly adenocarcinoma or squamous cell carcinoma.

Here immunoSEQ multiplex PCR was the method, and the copy in TCRdb shows in-frame clones only, minus some. The sample shows thousands of clones, about 70% of them seen only once. The ends were cut back, 0 bases at V and 4 bases at J, with 15 bases in the middle. In germline, CDR1 is LNHNV, CDR2 YYDKDF (reference sequence). The CDR3 is 16 residues long. With regard to this clone: Its antigen is unidentified.

Findings and caveats of the study: TIL tumour reactivity correlated with maximal tumour-associated clone frequency in adenocarcinoma. Around 75% of squamous and about 31% of adenocarcinoma cases had tumour-associated clones >0.5%.

Genomic DNA came from frozen unsorted single-cell suspensions. The source of this sequence is a human donor with non-small cell lung cancer. Sequencing was carried out using lung tumor tissue. The gene calls are TRBV15 and TRBJ1-1; perhaps TRBD1 as D (5 bases). DNA for the CDR3: TGTGCCACCAGCAGAGATTGGGGCGGGGGGAGCACTGAAGCTTTCTTT. This translates into CATSRDWGGGSTEAFF.